This T cell receptor (beta chain) came from a study of cytomegalovirus exposure and HLA in healthy donors. The CDR3 loop spans 15 amino acids. Germline V CDR1 and CDR2: MDHEN, SYDVKM. V trimming: 6 bases; J trimming: 2 bases; junction bases outside the gene matches: 6. This clone occurred once. Its matching antigen is unknown. PCR amplification relied on 60 Vbeta primers (plus 13 Jbeta primers). Method: immunoSEQ multiplex PCR; TCRdb's copy keeps in-frame clones and lacks some. The data hold about 140,000 clones, with less than 85% observed a single time. Findings and caveats of the study: The productive fraction for most TCR beta V segments was about 87% or about 30% in an earlier analysis. An Asian-associated ancestry cluster reportedly showed fewer N-insertions than the roughly 670-donor mean in a later analysis.

The V and J genes are TRBV28 and TRBJ1-5; 8 bases map to TRBD1. This TCR was recovered from a woman in her sixties or seventies in good health and CMV-seropositive. Specimen: PBMCs. This CDR3 reads CASSWTGSGNQPQHF. CDR3 in DNA: TGTGCCAGCAGCTGGACAGGGAGCGGCAATCAGCCCCAGCATTTT.